These 10 T cell receptor beta chains came from one sample sequenced in a study of T cells in Graves' hyperthyroidism and ophthalmopathy. Amplified TCR beta CDR3 regions derived from RNA transcripts. HTBI primers were the set used in a first-round RT-PCR of the TCR CDR3. TCRdb called the multiplex PCR reads again in MiXCR, with one record for every CDR3 protein. This sample has a few hundred thousand distinct CDR3 sequences; roughly 50% occur once, and the top ten carry 8% to 8.5%. Sequenced sample: peripheral blood or thyroid tissue (not recorded which). The receptors shown here come from a woman younger than 35 with Graves' hyperthyroidism.

Worth noting for this clonotype: A read error is likely, as this CDR3 ends without the conserved phenylalanine or tryptophan. The chain uses TRBV24-1 and TRBJ2-6, with D hard to call. Between the trimmed V and J ends, which lost 8 bases and 0 bases, there was a span of 7 bases. This CDR3 is 14 amino acids long. Germline CDR1 and CDR2: KGHDR and SFDVKD. This chain's CDR3 is CATTPPSGANVLTP. As DNA, the CDR3 is TGTGCCACCACCCCTCCCTCTGGGGCCAACGTCCTGACTCCA.

The table lists this clonotype with a count of one. The chain combines TRBV6-4 with TRBJ1-2; no firm D call. This CDR3 has 14 amino acids. Trimming pared 4 bases from V and 6 bases from J, leaving 15 bases between. The V gene's germline CDR1 is MRHNA and CDR2 SNTAGT. The CDR3 loop reads CASSARDPGNGYTF. DNA for the CDR3: TGTGCCAGCAGTGCTAGAGATCCAGGAAATGGCTACACCTTC.

This clonotype was seen more than once but under ten times. This rearrangement joins TRBV19 to TRBJ1-1, with D unresolved. Germline CDR1 and CDR2: LNHDA and SQIVND (reference sequence). The V and J ends lost 6 bases and 7 bases respectively, with 15 bases between them. The CDR3 totals 13 residues. CDR3 region: CASSHGRPGEAFF. The CDR3 DNA follows: TGTGCCAGTAGCCACGGTCGGCCCGGTGAAGCTTTCTTT.

The chain uses TRBV7-2 and TRBJ2-7; maybe TRBD1 (7 bases). The germline CDR1 and CDR2 sequences are SGHTA and FQGNSA. CDR3 length: 14 amino acids. V gave up 11 bases and J gave up 3 bases, with 20 bases separating them. The CDR3 coding sequence is TGTGCCTGGAGCGGCGGGACAGCGTTCTACGAGCAGTACTTC. Its protein product is CAWSGGTAFYEQYF.

The V and J genes are TRBV29-1 and TRBJ1-2, with D perhaps TRBD1 (6 bases). V was pared by 8 bases and J by 3 bases, with 13 bases between. The CDR3 spans 12 residues. CDR1 and CDR2 from the germline V gene are SQVTM and ANQGSEA. As DNA, the CDR3 is TGCAGCTTACCGGGGGCGGACTATGGCTACACCTTC. Protein: CSLPGADYGYTF.

Concerning this clonotype itself: Lacking the conserved final phenylalanine or tryptophan, this CDR3 likely reflects a read error. It is unclear where the CDR3 begins or ends on the DNA, so no DNA is shown, and the CDR3 is as TCRdb lists it. The CDR3 reads CASSPTSGDGSY. The V gene is TRBV12-3 or TRBV12-4, the J gene TRBJ1-2. Both ends counted, the CDR3 spans 12 residues.

This clonotype has ten or more counts. This rearrangement joins TRBV19 to TRBJ1-1; perhaps TRBD1 as D (5 bases). The CDR3 length is 15 residues. Trimming took 5 bases from V and 1 from J, leaving 14 bases between them. Germline V lookup: CDR1 LNHDA, CDR2 SQIVND (reference sequence). CDR3: CASSGPQDGNTEAFF. The CDR3 DNA reads as TGTGCCAGTAGTGGCCCACAGGATGGGAACACTGAAGCTTTCTTT.

The chain joins TRBV6-5 to TRBJ2-3, with 10 bases matching TRBD2. This CDR3 has 16 residues. With 4 bases clipped from V and 6 bases from J, the junction kept 10 bases outside the gene matches. From germline, CDR1 is MNHEY and CDR2 SVGAGI. CDR3 sequence: CASSSEREGRVDTQYF. The CDR3 DNA reads TGTGCCAGCAGTTCGGAGCGGGAGGGCCGGGTGGATACGCAGTATTTT.

This clonotype was observed a few times. The chain couples TRBV7-2 to TRBJ2-7; no clear D gene. CDR1 and CDR2 from the germline V gene are SGHTA and FQGNSA. The V and J ends lost 5 bases and 0 bases respectively, with 8 bases between them. The CDR3 extends over 13 amino acids. This CDR3 reads CASSEYSSYEQYF. The CDR3 DNA sequence: TGTGCCAGCAGCGAATACTCCTCCTACGAGCAGTACTTC.

This rearrangement joins TRBV5-1 to TRBJ2-5; 10 bases align to TRBD1. Germline V gene lookup returns CDR1 SGHRS and CDR2 YFSETQ. Germline trimming cut 3 bases from V and 5 bases from J; bases unmatched to any gene: 7. The CDR3 extends over 15 amino acids. Here the CDR3 DNA reads TGCGCCAGCAGCTACCGGGACAGGGGATCGGAGACCCAGTACTTC. It is translated as CASSYRDRGSETQYF.